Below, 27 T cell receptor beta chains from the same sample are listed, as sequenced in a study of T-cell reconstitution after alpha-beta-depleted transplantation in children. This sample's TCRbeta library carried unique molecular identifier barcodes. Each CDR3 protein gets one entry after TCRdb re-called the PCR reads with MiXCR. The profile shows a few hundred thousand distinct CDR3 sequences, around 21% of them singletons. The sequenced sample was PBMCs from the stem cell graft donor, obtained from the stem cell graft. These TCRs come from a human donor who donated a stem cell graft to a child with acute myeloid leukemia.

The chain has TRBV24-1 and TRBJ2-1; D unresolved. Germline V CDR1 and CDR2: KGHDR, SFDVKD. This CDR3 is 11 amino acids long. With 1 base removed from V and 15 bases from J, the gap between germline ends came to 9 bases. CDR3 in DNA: TGTGCCACCAGTGATTTTGGCTTTATGTTCTTC. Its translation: CATSDFGFMFF.

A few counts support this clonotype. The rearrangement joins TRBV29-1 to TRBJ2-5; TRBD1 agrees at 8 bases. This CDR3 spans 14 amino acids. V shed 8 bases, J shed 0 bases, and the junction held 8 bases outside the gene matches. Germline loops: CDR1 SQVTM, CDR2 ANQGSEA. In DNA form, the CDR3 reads TGCAGCCCTCGGGACAGGAAAAACCAAGAGACCCAGTACTTC. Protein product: CSPRDRKNQETQYF.

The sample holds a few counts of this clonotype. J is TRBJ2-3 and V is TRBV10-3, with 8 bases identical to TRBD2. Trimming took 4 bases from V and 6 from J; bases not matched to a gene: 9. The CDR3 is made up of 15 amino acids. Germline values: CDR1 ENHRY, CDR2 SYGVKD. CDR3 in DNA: TGTGCCATCAGTGGTGGCGGGAGGTTTCGTGATACGCAGTATTTT. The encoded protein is CAISGGGRFRDTQYF.

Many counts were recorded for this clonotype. The CDR3 DNA follows: TGCAGTGCTGGACCCTCGGGACAGGGGATTCAGTACTTC. Amino acids: CSAGPSGQGIQYF. This sequence joins TRBV20-1 and TRBJ2-4; 10 positions match TRBD1. J lost 10 bases, V lost 5 bases, and 8 bases had no gene match. The germline V gene has CDR1 DFQATT and CDR2 SNEGSKA (reference sequence). This CDR3 contains 13 residues.

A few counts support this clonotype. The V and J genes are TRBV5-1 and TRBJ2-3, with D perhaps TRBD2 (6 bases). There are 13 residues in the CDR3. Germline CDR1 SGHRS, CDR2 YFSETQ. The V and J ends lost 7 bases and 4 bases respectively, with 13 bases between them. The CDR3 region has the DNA TGCGCCAGCGGGATTACGGGGGCAGATACGCAGTATTTT. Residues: CASGITGADTQYF.

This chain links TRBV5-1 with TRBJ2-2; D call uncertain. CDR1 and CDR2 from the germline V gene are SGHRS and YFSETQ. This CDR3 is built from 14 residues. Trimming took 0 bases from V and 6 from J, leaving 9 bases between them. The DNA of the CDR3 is TGCGCCAGCAGCTTGGGACTGGGGTCCGGGGAGCTGTTTTTT. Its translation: CASSLGLGSGELFF.

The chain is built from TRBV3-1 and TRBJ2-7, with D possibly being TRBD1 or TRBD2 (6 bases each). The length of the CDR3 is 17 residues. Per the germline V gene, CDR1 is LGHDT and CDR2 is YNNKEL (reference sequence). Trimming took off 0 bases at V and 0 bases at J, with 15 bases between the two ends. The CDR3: CASSQDSGGPSSYEQYF. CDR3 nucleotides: TGTGCCAGCAGCCAAGATTCCGGGGGCCCTTCCTCCTACGAGCAGTACTTC.

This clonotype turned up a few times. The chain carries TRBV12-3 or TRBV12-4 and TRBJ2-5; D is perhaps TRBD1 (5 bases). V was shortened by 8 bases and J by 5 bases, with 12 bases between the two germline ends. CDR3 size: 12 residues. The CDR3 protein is CASAAGSETQYF. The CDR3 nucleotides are TGTGCCAGCGCAGCAGGGTCCGAGACCCAGTACTTC.

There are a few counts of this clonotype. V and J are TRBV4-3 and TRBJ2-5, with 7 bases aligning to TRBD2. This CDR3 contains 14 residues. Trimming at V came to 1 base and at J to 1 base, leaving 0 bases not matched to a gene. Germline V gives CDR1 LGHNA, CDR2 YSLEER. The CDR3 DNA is TGCGCCAGCAGCCAAGGGGGGGGCCAAGAGACCCAGTACTTC. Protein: CASSQGGGQETQYF.

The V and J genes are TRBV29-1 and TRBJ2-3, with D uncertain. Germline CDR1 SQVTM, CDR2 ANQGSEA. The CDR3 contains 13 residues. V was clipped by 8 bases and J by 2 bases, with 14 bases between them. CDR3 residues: CSTRTLYTDTQYF. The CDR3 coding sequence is TGCAGCACAAGGACCCTCTACACAGATACGCAGTATTTT.

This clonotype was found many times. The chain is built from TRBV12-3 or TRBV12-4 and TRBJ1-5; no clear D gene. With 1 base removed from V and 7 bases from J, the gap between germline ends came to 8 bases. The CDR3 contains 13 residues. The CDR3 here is CASSLGGYQPQHF. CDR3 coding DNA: TGTGCCAGCAGTTTAGGAGGGTACCAGCCCCAGCATTTT.

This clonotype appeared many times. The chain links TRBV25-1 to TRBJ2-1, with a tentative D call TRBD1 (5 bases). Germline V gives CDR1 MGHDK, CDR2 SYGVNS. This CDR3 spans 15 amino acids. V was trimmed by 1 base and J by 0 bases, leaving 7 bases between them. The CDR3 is CASSEWTRSYNEQFF. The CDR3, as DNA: TGTGCCAGCAGTGAATGGACACGCTCCTACAATGAGCAGTTCTTC.

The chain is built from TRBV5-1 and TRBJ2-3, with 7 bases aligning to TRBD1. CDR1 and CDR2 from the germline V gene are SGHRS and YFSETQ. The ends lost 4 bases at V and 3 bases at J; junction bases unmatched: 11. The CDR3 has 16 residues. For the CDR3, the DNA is TGCGCCAGCAGCCCAAGACAGGGTGCGAGTACAGATACGCAGTATTTT. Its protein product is CASSPRQGASTDTQYF.

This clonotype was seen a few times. CDR3 in DNA: TGCGCCAGCAGCCTTAGCGGGAGATACGAGCAGTACTTC. It translates to CASSLSGRYEQYF. The rearrangement uses TRBV5-1 and TRBJ2-7; 9 bases are a match to TRBD2. The CDR3 has 13 amino acids. The germline V gene has CDR1 SGHRS and CDR2 YFSETQ. V trimming: 4 bases; J trimming: 4 bases; junction bases outside the gene matches: 3.

DNA of the CDR3: TGTGCCAGCAGTGAATCTTCTAAGTACAAGCAGTTCTTC. Translating it yields CASSESSKYKQFF. The chain combines TRBV6-1 with TRBJ2-1; no clear D. Trimming removed 2 bases from V and 11 bases from J, with 13 bases in between. Germline assignment: CDR1 MNHNS and CDR2 SASEGT. CDR3 length: 13 residues.

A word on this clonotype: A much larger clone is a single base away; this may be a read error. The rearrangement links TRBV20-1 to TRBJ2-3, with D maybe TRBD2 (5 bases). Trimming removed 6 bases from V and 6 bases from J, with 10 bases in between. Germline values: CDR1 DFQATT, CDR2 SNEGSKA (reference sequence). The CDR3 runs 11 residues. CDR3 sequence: CSAPGVDTQYF. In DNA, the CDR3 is TGCAGTGCCCCCGGGGTGGATACGCAGTATTTT.

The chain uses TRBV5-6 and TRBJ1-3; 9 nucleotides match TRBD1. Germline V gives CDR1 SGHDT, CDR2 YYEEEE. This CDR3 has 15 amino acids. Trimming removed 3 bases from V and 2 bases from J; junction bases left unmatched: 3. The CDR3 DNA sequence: TGTGCCAGCAGCTCCGGACAGGGGCCTGGAAACACCATATATTTT. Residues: CASSSGQGPGNTIYF.

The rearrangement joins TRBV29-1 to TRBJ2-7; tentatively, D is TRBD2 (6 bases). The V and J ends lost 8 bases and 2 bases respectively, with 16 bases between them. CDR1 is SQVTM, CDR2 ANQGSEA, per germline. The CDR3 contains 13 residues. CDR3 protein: CSTTEGPPYEQYF. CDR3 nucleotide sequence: TGCAGCACAACGGAGGGGCCTCCCTACGAGCAGTACTTC.

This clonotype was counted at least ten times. The CDR3 reads CASSLGGGYNEKLFF. The CDR3 bases are TGTGCCAGCAGCTTAGGGGGCGGTTATAATGAAAAACTGTTTTTT. The chain is built from TRBV7-8 and TRBJ1-4; tentative D call: TRBD1 (5 bases). Per germline, CDR1 SGHVS and CDR2 FQNEAQ. The V end lost 1 base, the J end lost 4 bases, and 10 bases lay between the germline ends. This CDR3 is 15 amino acids long.

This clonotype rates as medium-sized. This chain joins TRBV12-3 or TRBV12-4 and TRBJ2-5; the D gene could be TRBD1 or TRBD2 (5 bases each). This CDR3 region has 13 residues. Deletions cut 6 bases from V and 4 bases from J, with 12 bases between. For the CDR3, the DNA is TGTGCCAGCAGCCCGGGACCACCAGAGACCCAGTACTTC. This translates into CASSPGPPETQYF.

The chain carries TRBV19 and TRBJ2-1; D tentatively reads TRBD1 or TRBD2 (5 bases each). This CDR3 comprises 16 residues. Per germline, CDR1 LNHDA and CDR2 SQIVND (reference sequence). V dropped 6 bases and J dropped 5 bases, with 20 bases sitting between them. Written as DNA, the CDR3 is TGTGCCAGTAGCTGGCCGGGGCGCCTAGTTCACAATGAGCAGTTCTTC. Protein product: CASSWPGRLVHNEQFF.

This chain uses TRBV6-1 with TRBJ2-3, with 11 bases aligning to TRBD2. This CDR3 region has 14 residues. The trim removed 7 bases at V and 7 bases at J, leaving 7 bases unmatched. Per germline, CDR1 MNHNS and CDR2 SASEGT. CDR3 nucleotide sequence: TGTGCCAGCACCCTTAGCGGGAGGGATAATACGCAGTATTTT. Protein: CASTLSGRDNTQYF.

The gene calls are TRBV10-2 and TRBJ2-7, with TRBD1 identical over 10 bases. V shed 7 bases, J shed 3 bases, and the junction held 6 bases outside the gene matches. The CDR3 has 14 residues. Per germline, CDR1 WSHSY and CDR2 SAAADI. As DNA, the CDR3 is TGCGCCAGCAAACTTGACAGGGGGCTCTACGAGCAGTACTTC. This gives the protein CASKLDRGLYEQYF.

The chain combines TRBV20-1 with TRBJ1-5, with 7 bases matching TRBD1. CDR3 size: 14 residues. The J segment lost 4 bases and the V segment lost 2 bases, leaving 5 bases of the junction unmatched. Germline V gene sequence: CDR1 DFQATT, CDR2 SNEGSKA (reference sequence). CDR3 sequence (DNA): TGCAGTGCTAGAAGGGGGCGTTTAAATCAGCCCCAGCATTTT. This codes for CSARRGRLNQPQHF.

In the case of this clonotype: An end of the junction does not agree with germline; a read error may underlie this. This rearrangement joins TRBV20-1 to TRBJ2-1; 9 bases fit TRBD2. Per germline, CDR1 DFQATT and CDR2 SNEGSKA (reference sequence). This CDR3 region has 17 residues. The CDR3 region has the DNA TGCTGTGCTAGAGACGGCATCGCCGGGACTAGCATCTTCGAGCAGTTCTTC. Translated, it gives CCARDGIAGTSIFEQFF.

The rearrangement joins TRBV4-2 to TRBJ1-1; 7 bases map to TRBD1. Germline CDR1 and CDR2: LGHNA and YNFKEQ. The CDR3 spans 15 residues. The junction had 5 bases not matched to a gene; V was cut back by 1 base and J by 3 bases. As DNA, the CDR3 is TGTGCCAGCAGCCAAGTCAGGGGGTTAGACACTGAAGCTTTCTTT. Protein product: CASSQVRGLDTEAFF.

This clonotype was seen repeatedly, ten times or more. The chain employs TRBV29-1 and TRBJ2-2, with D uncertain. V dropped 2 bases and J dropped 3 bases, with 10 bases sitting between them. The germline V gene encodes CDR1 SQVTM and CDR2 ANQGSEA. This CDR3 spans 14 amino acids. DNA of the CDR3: TGCAGCGTTGAATACCGGGCCGACACCGGGGAGCTGTTTTTT. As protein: CSVEYRADTGELFF.